Described below is a single T cell receptor (beta chain) sequence and its context. This clonotype was picked up one time. Its antigen remains unidentified. It has no much larger one-base neighbor in the sample; base qualities were not kept. Systemically healthy Caucasian individuals from Russia, 35 to 50 in total and aged roughly 6 to 95 years, were included as donors. Each donor gave roughly 11 milliliters of peripheral blood, drawn into EDTA-treated Vacutainer tubes. PBMCs were isolated by Ficoll-Paque density-gradient centrifugation, with at least 7 million obtained per sample. Total RNA, at least 5 micrograms per sample, was extracted from PBMCs with Trizol reagent. Naive CD45RAhigh/CD27high T cell percentages were measured by flow cytometry on a PBMC aliquot from every donor. Germline trimming amounts to 4 bases on V and 2 bases on J, with 10 as the count of junction bases outside the gene matches. The CDR3 runs 16 residues from the cysteine to the phenylalanine. The DNA shown is the 48-base CDR3, in frame from base 1. CDR1 and CDR2 are read off the germline V gene as SGHVS and FNYEAQ.

Libraries came from 5' RACE. The run used an Illumina HiSeq 2500. A second roughly 6 to 12 cycle PCR used a sample-barcoded 5' primer and a J-beta primer mix. A template-switch 5' adaptor carrying 12 random nucleotides introduced a unique molecular identifier onto each TCR beta cDNA molecule. Each sample yielded at least 2.5 million CDR3-containing paired-end reads. All of the RNA was converted into first-strand cDNA using the Mint cDNA synthesis kit, with a TRBC-specific oligonucleotide serving as the primer. After uracil-DNA glycosylase treatment, a first 18-cycle PCR used universal primers M1SS and BC2_uni_R on all cDNA. The paper's processing steps were these. Each sample was normalized by randomly selecting 1 million high-quality reads, each carrying a distinct molecular identifier. Instead of being binned into consensus sequences, reads that shared molecular identifiers were thrown out. MiTCR, with a Q25 quality threshold and the strictest error-elimination algorithm, was used for CDR3 identification, clonotype clustering and error correction. A nonparametric unseen species model with Euler transformation was used to estimate a lower bound on total TCR beta diversity. TCRdb reprocessed the public reads (quality trimming at Q25 with fastp, clone calling with MiXCR) and kept in-frame beta chains. All rows with the same CDR3 protein become a single entry with the most common DNA and genes. TCRdb's processing, not the authors', yielded these V and J calls. The table for this sample lists 1 million or so distinct CDR3 sequences; less than 25% of them were counted only once. The ten largest clones add up to about 0.8% of the sample.

The entry originates in a study of blood T cells in healthy people across ages (dated by TCRdb to between 2014 and 2017). A note on the overall study: In model experiments, template switching captured roughly one uniquely barcoded TCR beta cDNA molecule for every two T cells. The study measured age-related changes in TCR beta repertoire diversity using deep sequencing normalized with unique cDNA molecular identifiers. Donors were grouped into four age groups: young (average 16 years), middle-aged (around 39), aged (around 62) and long-lived (approximately 75). The study analyzed two additional independent replicas of 1 million unique cDNA reads from the same blood draw for two donors, one aged 18 to 29 and one aged 80 or older. Here is what the overall study found, with its caveats: Compared with the aged group, the long-lived group had more naive CD4+ T cells, fewer expanded clones and increased TCR diversity, a pattern suggesting age selection. Because donor CMV infection status was unknown, age-related changes in expanded clonotypes were potentially confounded. Because profiling used bulk unsorted PBMCs, naive and antigen-experienced compartments could not be compared conclusively. Observed TCR beta diversity correlated strongly with the percentage of naive T cells measured by flow cytometry. Observed TCR beta diversity per million T cells fell roughly linearly with age, and a significant reduction was already apparent by age around 36. Total diversity estimates from one million sequenced T cells were considered lower bounds and underestimates.

A further study also used this sample, focusing on T cells of mothers and their children. As that second paper reports: Nine systemically healthy Caucasian individuals, comprising three mothers and their six children, were included as donors. cDNA synthesis consumed the entire amount of extracted RNA, loaded at 1.5 ug RNA in each 15 ul reaction. In the second PCR, the M1S primer added sample barcodes and 2-4 random nucleotides. Each mother yielded over 8.5 million TCR beta CDR3 reads and each child 2.5 million to 3 million reads. In both related and unrelated pairs, thymic selection shapes the output of TCR recombination in a similar way, with inherited differences having only a minor effect. Related mother-child pairs always showed normalized repertoire overlap that was slightly higher than in unrelated mother-child pairs, though the difference was never significant. With a sensitivity of approximately 100 clones per million clonotypes, no persistent microchimeric T cell clones were detected. The study used deep NGS to compare TCR beta repertoires of mothers and children, seeking features distinguishing related mother-child pairs from unrelated individuals. Mothers averaged roughly 40 +/- 4 years of age and children averaged 11 +/- 4 years. After adapter ligation was performed with NEBNext reagents, the libraries were sequenced on an Illumina HiSeq 2000 with 100+100 nt paired-end reads. To avoid cross-contamination, the mother libraries and the child libraries were prepared a month apart and sequenced in separate runs. For each donor, between about 500,000 and 2,100,000 distinct TCR beta clonotypes were identified. Naive TCR beta clonotypes were estimated from low-frequency clonotypes matched to each donor's FACS-determined naive share, without sorting.

The sample comprised blood. This TCR came from a girl aged 2-15 years in good health. This chain is built from TRBV7-6 and TRBJ2-5; 7 bases in the middle match TRBD1. The CDR3 in this case is CASSSRTGLEQETQYF. The nucleotides read TGTGCCAGCAGCTCTAGGACAGGCCTAGAACAAGAGACCCAGTACTTC.